Each of the 6 T cell receptor beta chains below was sequenced from the same sample in a study of CD8+CD57+ T cells in acquired aplastic anemia. Patients selected for sequencing had displayed CD8+CD57+ cell expansion by flow cytometry. According to the study, genomic DNA was the template for TCR beta VDJ and CDR3 profiling. TCRdb redid the calling of the reads with MiXCR, one entry per CDR3 protein. The sample holds approximately 130,000 distinct CDR3 sequences, over 55% seen once. The specimen was sorted CD4+, CD8+, or CD8+CD57+ T cells (not recorded which) from PBMCs. The receptors shown here come from a human donor with aplastic anemia.

This chain connects TRBV7-9 to TRBJ2-3; D call uncertain. CDR1 SEHNR and CDR2 FQNEAQ come from the germline V gene (reference sequence). The CDR3 contains 13 residues. Deletions cut 7 bases from V and 3 bases from J, with 11 bases between. The CDR3 here is CASKGPRTDTQYF. In DNA form, the CDR3 reads TGTGCCAGCAAAGGACCTAGAACAGATACGCAGTATTTT.

This clonotype was seen repeatedly, ten times or more. J is TRBJ1-6 and V is TRBV19; a weak D match, TRBD1 (6 bases). The V end was cut by 3 bases, the J end by 11 bases, with 17 bases between. The CDR3 sequence is 15 residues long. CDR1 is LNHDA and CDR2 is SQIVND in the germline V gene (reference sequence). CDR3 sequence reads: CASSISVGGMPPLHF. CDR3 nucleotide sequence: TGTGCCAGTAGTATTTCGGTTGGGGGCATGCCACCCCTCCACTTT.

The sample holds many counts of this clonotype. J is TRBJ1-1 and V is TRBV9; D remains unclear. Germline V gene lookup returns CDR1 SGDLS and CDR2 YYNGEE. The CDR3 runs 15 residues. V lost 3 bases to trimming and J lost 10 bases, with 22 bases between them. The CDR3 loop is CASSAELAVVGSAFF. As DNA, the CDR3 is TGTGCCAGCAGCGCCGAGTTGGCCGTTGTGGGTTCAGCTTTCTTT.

The V call is TRBV19, the J call TRBJ1-1, with D maybe TRBD1 (6 bases). Looked up from germline, CDR1 is LNHDA and CDR2 is SQIVND (reference sequence). V was trimmed by 5 bases and J by 5 bases, leaving 9 bases between them. This CDR3 comprises 12 residues. The CDR3 bases are TGTGCCAGTAGTGTGGGGGCGACTGAAGCTTTCTTT. It translates to CASSVGATEAFF. The whole variable domain, remainder taken from reference TRBV19 and TRBJ1-1, is DGGITQSPKYLFRKEGQNVTLSCEQNLNHDAMYWYRQDPGQGLRLIYYSQIVNDFQKGDIAEGYSVSREKKESFPLTVTSAQKNPTAFYLCASSVGATEAFFGQGTRLTVV.

This clonotype is a singleton in its sample. The gene calls are TRBV29-1 and TRBJ1-1, with D uncertain. In germline, CDR1 is SQVTM, CDR2 ANQGSEA. CDR3 length: 11 residues. V gave up 7 bases and J gave up 1 base, with 7 bases separating them. The DNA of the CDR3 is TGCAGCGCCGAACGGAACACTGAAGCTTTCTTT. Its protein is CSAERNTEAFF. Combining the CDR3 with reference TRBV29-1 and TRBJ1-1 gives the whole variable domain SAVISQKPSRDICQRGTSLTIQCQVDSQVTMMFWYRQQPGQSLTLIATANQGSEATYESGFVIDKFPISRPNLTFSTLTVSNMSPEDSSIYLCSAERNTEAFFGQGTRLTVV.

This clonotype was counted ten times or more. The genes are TRBV19 and TRBJ1-1; D call uncertain. Looked up from germline, CDR1 is LNHDA and CDR2 is SQIVND (reference sequence). Deletions cut 10 bases from V and 3 bases from J, with 9 bases between. This CDR3 region has 11 residues. The CDR3 reads CATVTYTEAFF. CDR3 DNA: TGTGCCACCGTTACCTACACTGAAGCTTTCTTT.